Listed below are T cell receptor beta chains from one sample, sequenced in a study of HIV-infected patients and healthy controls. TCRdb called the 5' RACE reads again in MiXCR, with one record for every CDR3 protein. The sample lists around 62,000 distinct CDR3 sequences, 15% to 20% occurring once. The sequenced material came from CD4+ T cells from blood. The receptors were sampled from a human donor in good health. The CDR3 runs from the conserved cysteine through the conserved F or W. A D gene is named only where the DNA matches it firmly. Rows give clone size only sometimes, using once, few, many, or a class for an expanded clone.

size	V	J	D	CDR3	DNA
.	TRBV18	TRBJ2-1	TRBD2	CASSPILADNEQFF	TGTGCCAGCTCACCAATACTAGCGGATAATGAGCAGTTCTTC
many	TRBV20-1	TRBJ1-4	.	CSASQGTGEKLFF	TGCAGTGCTAGCCAAGGCACAGGTGAAAAACTGTTTTTT
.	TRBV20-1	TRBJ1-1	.	CSAYRNLNTEAFF	TGCAGTGCTTACAGGAATTTGAACACTGAAGCTTTCTTT
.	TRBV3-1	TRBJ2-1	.	CASSQDWSRDNEQFF	TGTGCCAGCAGCCAAGATTGGTCCAGGGACAATGAGCAGTTCTTC
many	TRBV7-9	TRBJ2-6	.	CASSLYRGGANVLTF	TGTGCCAGCAGCTTATATCGCGGTGGGGCCAACGTCCTGACTTTC
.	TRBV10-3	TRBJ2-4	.	CATTHDRTANIQYF	TGTGCCACCACACATGACCGGACAGCAAACATTCAGTACTTC
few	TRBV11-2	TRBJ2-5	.	CASSTRWDGQETQYF	TGTGCCAGCAGCACCCGATGGGACGGACAAGAGACCCAGTACTTC
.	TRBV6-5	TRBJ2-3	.	CASSYSMHTDTQYF	TGTGCCAGCAGTTACTCGATGCACACAGATACGCAGTATTTT
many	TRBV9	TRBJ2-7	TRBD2	CASSPTGGLAYYEQYF	TGTGCCAGCAGCCCAACGGGAGGACTAGCTTACTACGAGCAGTACTTC
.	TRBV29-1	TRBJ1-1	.	CSVCRDSKKDTEAFF	TGCAGCGTTTGCCGGGACTCCAAAAAGGACACTGAAGCTTTCTTT
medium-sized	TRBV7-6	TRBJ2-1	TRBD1	CASSLGTGGLNEQFF	TGTGCCAGCAGCTTAGGGACAGGGGGCCTTAATGAGCAGTTCTTC
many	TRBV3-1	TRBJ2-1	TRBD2	CASSQAIAGGANEQFF	TGTGCCAGCAGCCAAGCAATAGCGGGAGGTGCGAATGAGCAGTTCTTC
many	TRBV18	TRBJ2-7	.	CASSPGSDASEQYF	TGTGCCAGCTCACCAGGCAGCGACGCCAGTGAGCAGTACTTC
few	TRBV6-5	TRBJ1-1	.	CASSYTDRRLKPGRGNTEAFF	TGTGCCAGCAGTTACACTGATAGGAGACTCAAACCTGGCAGGGGGAACACTGAAGCTTTCTTT
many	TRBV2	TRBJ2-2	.	CASSLRDTGELFF	TGTGCCAGCAGTTTACGGGACACCGGGGAGCTGTTTTTT
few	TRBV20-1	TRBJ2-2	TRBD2	CSASRGRGTGELFF	TGCAGTGCTAGTCGAGGGAGGGGCACCGGGGAGCTGTTTTTT
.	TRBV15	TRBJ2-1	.	CATSRDAGSPRVREQFF	TGTGCCACCAGCAGAGATGCTGGCAGTCCAAGAGTTAGAGAGCAGTTCTTC
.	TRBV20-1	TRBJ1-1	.	CSKAGSNTEAFF	TGCAGTAAGGCGGGGTCGAACACTGAAGCTTTCTTT
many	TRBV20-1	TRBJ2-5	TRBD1	CSADTGGGTQYF	TGCAGTGCGGATACAGGGGGCGGGACCCAGTACTTC
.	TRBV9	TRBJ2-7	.	CASSVGPGSYEQYF	TGTGCCAGCAGCGTAGGGCCAGGGTCCTACGAGCAGTACTTC
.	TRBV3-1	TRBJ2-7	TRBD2	CASSQELAGPSYF	TGTGCCAGCAGCCAAGAGTTAGCGGGGCCGTCGTACTTC
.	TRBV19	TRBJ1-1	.	CASSIVRSTEAFF	TGTGCCAGTAGTATAGTTCGATCGACTGAAGCTTTCTTT
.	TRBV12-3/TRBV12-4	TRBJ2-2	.	CASSLGAGLMNTGELFF	TGTGCCAGCAGTTTAGGAGCCGGTCTTATGAACACCGGGGAGCTGTTTTTT
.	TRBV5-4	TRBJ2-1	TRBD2	CASSASGEPRSEQFF	TGTGCCAGCAGCGCTAGCGGGGAGCCACGATCCGAGCAGTTCTTC
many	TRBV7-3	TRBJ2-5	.	CASSLQGYQETQYF	TGTGCCAGCAGCTTACAGGGTTACCAAGAGACCCAGTACTTC
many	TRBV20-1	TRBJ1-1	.	CSARRTARPEAFF	TGCAGTGCACGGCGGACAGCTCGCCCTGAAGCTTTCTTT
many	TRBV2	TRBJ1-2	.	CASSGGMGSLVGYTF	TGTGCCAGCAGTGGGGGGATGGGGTCGCTGGTTGGCTACACCTTC
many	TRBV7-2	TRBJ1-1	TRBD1	CASSLVGGQVAFF	TGTGCCAGCAGCTTAGTAGGGGGCCAGGTAGCTTTCTTT
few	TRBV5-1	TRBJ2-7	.	CASSLDGAPSYEQYF	TGCGCCAGCAGCTTGGACGGGGCCCCCTCCTACGAGCAGTACTTC
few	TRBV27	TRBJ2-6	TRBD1	CASTHRGGPRSGANVLTF	TGTGCCAGCACCCACAGGGGCGGGCCCCGCTCTGGGGCCAACGTCCTGACTTTC
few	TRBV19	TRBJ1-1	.	CASSSPWFEPPEAFF	TGTGCCAGTAGCTCCCCTTGGTTTGAACCACCTGAAGCTTTCTTT
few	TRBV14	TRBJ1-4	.	CASSQILGTPTNEKLFF	TGTGCCAGCAGCCAAATCTTGGGGACCCCAACTAATGAAAAACTGTTTTTT
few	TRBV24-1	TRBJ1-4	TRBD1	CATSDPTGDGEKLFF	TGTGCCACCAGTGACCCGACAGGGGACGGTGAAAAACTGTTTTTT
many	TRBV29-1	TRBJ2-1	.	CSVEDRSYEQFF	TGCAGCGTTGAAGATCGTAGCTATGAGCAGTTCTTC
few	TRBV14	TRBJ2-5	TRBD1	CASSQAAFGTGRQETQYF	TGTGCCAGCAGCCAAGCAGCTTTTGGGACAGGGAGACAAGAGACCCAGTACTTC
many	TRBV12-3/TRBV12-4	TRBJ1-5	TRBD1	CASRRQGISNQPQHF	TGTGCCAGCAGACGACAGGGGATTAGCAATCAGCCCCAGCATTTT
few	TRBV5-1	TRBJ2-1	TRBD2	CASSPGLAFDNEQFF	TGCGCCAGCAGCCCGGGACTAGCTTTCGACAATGAGCAGTTCTTC
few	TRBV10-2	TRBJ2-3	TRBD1	CATTGTGVADTQYF	TGCGCCACTACGGGGACAGGAGTAGCAGATACGCAGTATTTT
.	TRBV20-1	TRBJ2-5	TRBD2	CSARDLGSGRRETQYF	TGCAGTGCTAGAGATCTCGGTAGCGGGAGGCGGGAGACCCAGTACTTC